The 14 T cell receptor beta chains reported below all come from one sample, sequenced in a study of blood T cell repertoires in COVID-19. Measured with immunoSEQ multiplex PCR; TCRdb has only the in-frame clones, and not every one. The sample lists under 250,000 clones; 70% to 90% were seen once. The sequenced material came from peripheral blood. Receptors were obtained from a man between 60 and 70 years old with acute or convalescent COVID-19.

A remark on this clone: Different DNA sequences within this sample yield the same CDR3. The V and J genes are TRBV4-3 and TRBJ2-7; D gene uncertain. Germline loops: CDR1 LGHNA, CDR2 YSLEER. This CDR3 is built from 13 residues. V lost 1 base and J lost 1, with 5 bases in between. Here the CDR3 reads CASSQVRSYEQYF. The CDR3 DNA follows: TGCGCCAGCAGCCAAGTCCGGTCCTACGAGCAGTACTTC.

The genes are TRBV25-1 and TRBJ2-1; 9 bases map to TRBD2. The CDR3 is 14 residues long. Losses at the gene ends were 7 bases for V and 8 bases for J; bases not matched to a gene: 9. Per germline, CDR1 MGHDK and CDR2 SYGVNS. The CDR3 spells CASIAASGMYEQFF. DNA for the CDR3: TGTGCCAGCATAGCGGCTAGCGGGATGTATGAGCAGTTCTTC.

This chain joins TRBV19 and TRBJ1-5; TRBD1 matches 7 bases. The J segment lost 11 bases and the V segment lost 7 bases, leaving 8 bases of the junction unmatched. Germline values: CDR1 LNHDA, CDR2 SQIVND (reference sequence). This CDR3 has 12 amino acids. CDR3 region: CASKDRVGAQHF. CDR3 DNA sequence: TGTGCCAGTAAAGACAGGGTGGGAGCCCAGCATTTT.

The rearrangement links TRBV11-3 to TRBJ2-3, with 7 positions matching TRBD2. The ends lost 0 bases at V and 4 bases at J; junction bases unmatched: 13. The CDR3 spans 18 residues. Looked up from germline, CDR1 is SGHNT and CDR2 is YENEEA. The CDR3 bases are TGTGCCAGCAGCTTAGACCCTAGCGGTTCAGGTGGGCCAGATACGCAGTATTTT. Translation: CASSLDPSGSGGPDTQYF. Filled out from reference TRBV11-3 and TRBJ2-3, the complete variable domain reads EAGVVQSPRYKIIEKKQPVAFWCNPISGHNTLYWYLQNLGQGPELLIRYENEEAVDDSQLPKDRFSAERLKGVDSTLKIQPAELGDSAVYLCASSLDPSGSGGPDTQYFGPGTRLTVL.

V and J are TRBV27 and TRBJ2-1; 8 nucleotides match TRBD2. Germline lookup yields CDR1 MNHEY and CDR2 SMNVEV (reference sequence). The ends lost 7 bases at V and 6 bases at J; junction bases unmatched: 14. CDR3 size: 16 residues. The CDR3 nucleotides read TGTGCCAGCAACTCTCGGGGAGCGGGAGCGATCAATGAGCAGTTCTTC. It translates to CASNSRGAGAINEQFF.

This chain connects TRBV27 to TRBJ2-7; TRBD2 aligns across 8 bases. V was clipped by 7 bases and J by 4 bases; unmatched bases: 12. The germline V gene has CDR1 MNHEY and CDR2 SMNVEV (reference sequence). This CDR3 contains 15 residues. The CDR3 bases are TGTGCCAGCATTGATCGGGGACGGGGGGGGTACGAGCAGTACTTC. It codes for CASIDRGRGGYEQYF.

CDR3 DNA sequence: TGTGCCAGCAGCGAAACAGGGGTGCATGAGCAGTTCTTC. Translating gives CASSETGVHEQFF. V usage is TRBV7-2 and J usage is TRBJ2-1; 7 bases agree with TRBD1. There are 13 residues in the CDR3. Germline V gene lookup returns CDR1 SGHTA and CDR2 FQGNSA. V gave up 5 bases and J gave up 8 bases; unmatched junction bases: 6. Complete variable domain (other parts from reference TRBV7-2 and TRBJ2-1): GAGVSQSPSNKVTEKGKDVELRCDPISGHTALYWYRQSLGQGLEFLIYFQGNSAPDKSGLPSDRFSAERTGGSVSTLTIQRTQQEDSAVYLCASSETGVHEQFFGPGTRLTVL.

CDR3 protein: CASSGANYGYTF. The DNA of the CDR3 is TGTGCCAGCAGCGGTGCGAACTATGGCTACACCTTC. The chain combines TRBV9 with TRBJ1-2; D gene ambiguous. V was pared by 3 bases and J by 2 bases, with 5 bases between. The germline V gene encodes CDR1 SGDLS and CDR2 YYNGEE. The CDR3 loop spans 12 amino acids.

The chain has TRBV5-6 and TRBJ2-2; no firm D call. The V end was cut by 3 bases, the J end by 3 bases, with 6 bases between. The CDR3 totals 13 residues. From germline, CDR1 is SGHDT and CDR2 YYEEEE. The CDR3 DNA is TGTGCCAGCAGCTGGCAGTACACCGGGGAGCTGTTTTTT. It codes for CASSWQYTGELFF.

The chain carries TRBV5-1 and TRBJ1-2; tentatively, D is TRBD1 (6 bases). The V end was cut by 0 bases, the J end by 3 bases, with 12 bases between. There are 15 residues in the CDR3. Looked up from germline, CDR1 is SGHRS and CDR2 is YFSETQ. The CDR3 coding sequence is TGCGCCAGCAGCTTGGGGGCCCGGACAGACTATGGCTACACCTTC. Amino acids: CASSLGARTDYGYTF.

The chain links TRBV29-1 to TRBJ1-4; possible D gene TRBD1, 5 bases. This CDR3 is built from 13 residues. The germline CDR1 and CDR2 sequences are SQVTM and ANQGSEA. Trimming cost V 1 base and J 8 bases, with 11 bases left between them. The CDR3 here is CSVEGREGEKLFF. CDR3 bases: TGCAGCGTTGAAGGCAGGGAGGGGGAAAAACTGTTTTTT.

This sequence joins TRBV9 and TRBJ1-3, with D maybe TRBD1 (5 bases). Looked up from germline, CDR1 is SGDLS and CDR2 is YYNGEE. Trimming stripped 0 bases from V and 4 bases from J, with 11 bases between. CDR3 length equals 15 residues. The CDR3 nucleotides read TGTGCCAGCAGCGTAGCTCAGGGTACGGGAAACACCATATATTTT. Translated, it gives CASSVAQGTGNTIYF. Full variable domain (outside the CDR3, taken from reference TRBV9 and TRBJ1-3): DSGVTQTPKHLITATGQRVTLRCSPRSGDLSVYWYQQSLDQGLQFLIQYYNGEERAKGNILERFSAQQFPDLHSELNLSSLELGDSALYFCASSVAQGTGNTIYFGEGSWLTVV.

The rearrangement uses TRBV5-5 and TRBJ1-6; D call uncertain. The CDR3 is 13 residues long. Germline V gene lookup returns CDR1 SGHKS and CDR2 YYEKEE (reference sequence). V shed 1 base and J shed 10 bases, with 9 bases lying between them. The CDR3 nucleotides read TGTGCCAGCAGCTTGCAACCAGGATCACCCCTCCACTTT. Residues: CASSLQPGSPLHF.

The chain has TRBV30 and TRBJ2-5, with 9 bases matching TRBD2. Germline lookup yields CDR1 GTSNPN and CDR2 SVGIG (reference sequence). This CDR3 has 17 amino acids. Losses at the gene ends were 0 bases for V and 4 bases for J; bases not matched to a gene: 12. The CDR3 region is CAWSVGLAGQEGETQYF. The CDR3 bases are TGTGCCTGGAGTGTAGGCCTAGCGGGGCAAGAGGGAGAGACCCAGTACTTC.